One and the same sample provided the 26 T cell receptor beta chains below, sequenced in a study of cytotoxic CD8 clonotypes in ibrutinib-treated CLL. TCRdb's table, derived via immunoSEQ multiplex PCR, lists solely in-frame clones and lacks some. The top ten clones hold approximately 7.6% of a sample with over 140,000 clones, around 80% of them seen once. The sample consisted of PBMCs, taken after 36 months of ibrutinib treatment. Receptors originate from a human donor with chronic lymphocytic leukemia.

V gene TRBV6-1 combines with J gene TRBJ2-5; unclear D gene. The CDR3 contains 11 residues. From germline, CDR1 is MNHNS and CDR2 SASEGT. The V end lost 6 bases, the J end lost 2 bases, and 4 bases lay between the germline ends. In DNA form, the CDR3 reads TGTGCCAGCAGCGAACAAGAGACCCAGTACTTC. It specifies CASSEQETQYF.

This clone has only a few counts. This chain connects TRBV28 to TRBJ1-2; possible D gene TRBD1, 6 bases. Germline V CDR1 and CDR2: MDHEN, SYDVKM. Trimming shortened V by 3 bases and J by 7 bases, and 12 bases separated the two germline ends. This CDR3 region has 13 residues. The DNA for the CDR3 is TGTGCCAGCAGTTTTCCCGGGGGCGGTGGCTACACCTTC. Its protein product is CASSFPGGGGYTF.

The chain links TRBV10-2 to TRBJ2-7, with TRBD1 matching 7 bases. Germline V gene lookup returns CDR1 WSHSY and CDR2 SAAADI. The CDR3 totals 13 residues. J was trimmed by 4 bases and V by 5 bases; bases with no gene match: 5. The CDR3 coding sequence is TGCGCCAGCAGTCAGACAGGGAGATACGAGCAGTACTTC. Translating gives CASSQTGRYEQYF.

The chain uses TRBV5-1 and TRBJ2-2, with TRBD2 matching over 8 bases. CDR1 SGHRS and CDR2 YFSETQ come from the germline V gene. V shed 4 bases and J 0 bases; nucleotides not matched to a gene: 11. This CDR3 region has 18 residues. The CDR3 reads CASSPLPLLAANTGELFF. The DNA of the CDR3 is TGCGCCAGCAGCCCCCTTCCGTTACTAGCGGCGAACACCGGGGAGCTGTTTTTT.

The chain links TRBV7-2 to TRBJ2-7, with 8 positions matching TRBD1. Looked up from germline, CDR1 is SGHTA and CDR2 is FQGNSA. Trimming removed 7 bases from V and 3 bases from J; junction bases left unmatched: 8. CDR3 length: 14 residues. The CDR3 DNA sequence: TGTGCCAGCATCCCCGGGACAGGATTCTACGAGCAGTACTTC. This encodes CASIPGTGFYEQYF.

The chain recombines TRBV7-2 with TRBJ2-7; D ambiguous. The V end was cut by 4 bases, the J end by 1 base, with 17 bases between. Germline lookup yields CDR1 SGHTA and CDR2 FQGNSA. The CDR3 is made up of 16 amino acids. CDR3 nucleotides: TGTGCCAGCAGCTCTCAGCCGTCGTGGCAGTCCTACGAGCAGTACTTC. Protein: CASSSQPSWQSYEQYF.

The chain employs TRBV7-9 and TRBJ2-2, with 8 bases identical to TRBD1. The V gene's germline CDR1 is SEHNR and CDR2 FQNEAQ (reference sequence). The CDR3 is made up of 15 amino acids. J gave up 5 bases and V 5 bases, and 7 bases lay outside the gene matches. The CDR3 is CASSRTGLGTGELFF. CDR3 DNA: TGTGCCAGCAGCCGGACAGGGTTGGGGACCGGGGAGCTGTTTTTT.

This chain links TRBV7-3 with TRBJ2-3; D possibly corresponds to TRBD2 (5 bases). V lost 5 bases and J 6 bases, leaving 15 bases between the germline ends. This CDR3 is built from 14 residues. Germline-derived CDR1 and CDR2 are SGHTA and FQGTGA. The CDR3: CASSPGGGIDTQYF. In nucleotides, the CDR3 is TGTGCCAGCAGCCCCGGAGGTGGGATTGATACGCAGTATTTT.

The V gene is TRBV5-4, the J gene TRBJ2-1; TRBD2 matches at 11 bases. V was pared by 4 bases and J by 4 bases, with 4 bases of the junction left unmatched. The CDR3 contains 15 residues. Germline V gene sequence: CDR1 SGHNT, CDR2 YYREEE (reference sequence). CDR3 nucleotides: TGTGCCAGCAGCGGGACTAGCGGATTTTACAATGAGCAGTTCTTC. Protein product: CASSGTSGFYNEQFF.

The chain links TRBV5-4 to TRBJ2-5; 8 positions match TRBD2. The J call is doubtful: the DNA matches TRBJ2-7 better. The CDR3 is 16 residues long. From germline, CDR1 is SGHNT and CDR2 YYREEE (reference sequence). For the CDR3, the DNA is TGTGCCAGCAGCACCGGCGCCGGGGGGGGTCAATACGAGCAGTACTTC. This gives the protein CASSTGAGGGQYEQYF.

The V call is TRBV7-3, the J call TRBJ1-2; D possibly corresponds to TRBD1 (6 bases). Germline lookup yields CDR1 SGHTA and CDR2 FQGTGA. Trimming stripped 6 bases from V and 2 bases from J, with 16 bases between. The CDR3 runs 15 residues. This CDR3 reads CASREQGGVNYGYTF. The CDR3 region has the DNA TGTGCCAGCAGGGAACAGGGAGGGGTAAACTATGGCTACACCTTC.

CDR3 in amino acids: CAWSGIASNEQFF. The DNA for the CDR3 is TGTGCCTGGAGTGGAATAGCGTCCAATGAGCAGTTCTTC. The chain couples TRBV30 to TRBJ2-1, with D possibly matching TRBD2 (5 bases). Per germline, CDR1 GTSNPN and CDR2 SVGIG (reference sequence). V gave up 1 base and J gave up 6 bases, with 10 bases separating them. CDR3 size: 13 residues.

This clone occurred once. This chain links TRBV5-1 with TRBJ2-7, with D possibly matching TRBD2 (6 bases). This CDR3 spans 13 amino acids. The germline gives CDR1 SGHRS, CDR2 YFSETQ. V lost 3 bases and J 6 bases, leaving 13 bases between the germline ends. The CDR3: CASSSLAKVEQYF. The DNA of the CDR3 is TGCGCCAGCAGCTCGCTAGCGAAGGTCGAGCAGTACTTC.

This clone was observed once. The J gene is TRBJ2-1, the V gene TRBV29-1, with D possibly being TRBD2 (5 bases). This CDR3 is 13 amino acids long. Per the germline V gene, CDR1 is SQVTM and CDR2 is ANQGSEA. Trimming cost V 4 bases and J 7 bases, with 14 bases left between them. The CDR3 loop is CSVGRSVMNEQFF. CDR3 bases: TGCAGCGTTGGACGTAGCGTGATGAATGAGCAGTTCTTC.

The chain links TRBV28 to TRBJ1-5; D is ambiguous. Looked up from germline, CDR1 is MDHEN and CDR2 is SYDVKM. The CDR3 contains 12 residues. The V end was cut by 8 bases, the J end by 6 bases, with 11 bases between. In nucleotides, the CDR3 is TGTGCCAGCTGGGGAAAAGGTCAGCCCCAGCATTTT. This encodes CASWGKGQPQHF.

The chain carries TRBV4-1 and TRBJ1-3; 7 bases line up with TRBD1. V lost 0 bases and J lost 3; bases outside the gene matches: 2. CDR1 and CDR2 (germline): MGHRA, YSYEKL. The CDR3 covers 15 residues. The CDR3 nucleotides read TGCGCCAGCAGCCAAGACGACAGGGTTGGAAACACCATATATTTT. This sequence encodes CASSQDDRVGNTIYF.

The J gene is TRBJ1-2, the V gene TRBV10-3; unclear D gene. Trimming removed 7 bases from V and 5 bases from J, with 14 bases in between. Germline assignment: CDR1 ENHRY and CDR2 SYGVKD. The CDR3 totals 13 residues. CDR3 region: CAIKNTNGYGYTF. CDR3 sequence (DNA): TGTGCCATCAAAAACACAAATGGGTATGGCTACACCTTC.

This chain uses TRBV19 with TRBJ2-1, with 11 bases identical to TRBD2. CDR3 length equals 15 residues. V dropped 6 bases and J dropped 0; count of bases not matched to a gene: 1. The V gene's germline CDR1 is LNHDA and CDR2 SQIVND (reference sequence). The CDR3 DNA follows: TGTGCCAGTAGCACTAGCGGGAGCTCCTACAATGAGCAGTTCTTC. Protein product: CASSTSGSSYNEQFF.

This clone was found a few times. The gene calls are TRBV5-1 and TRBJ2-3; 7 positions match TRBD2. The ends lost 4 bases at V and 4 bases at J; junction bases unmatched: 12. This CDR3 has 16 residues. Germline V lookup: CDR1 SGHRS, CDR2 YFSETQ. DNA of the CDR3: TGCGCCAGCAGCCCGAGCCCAGGACTAGGTTCAGATACGCAGTATTTT. Translated, it gives CASSPSPGLGSDTQYF.

The chain recombines TRBV10-3 with TRBJ1-1; maybe TRBD1 (6 bases). CDR3 length: 16 amino acids. Between the trimmed V and J ends, which lost 0 bases and 4 bases, there was a span of 15 bases. The germline gives CDR1 ENHRY, CDR2 SYGVKD. The CDR3 loop reads CAISESGGLPGTEAFF. For the CDR3, the DNA is TGTGCCATCAGTGAGTCGGGGGGCCTCCCCGGCACTGAAGCTTTCTTT.

This clone appeared once. V usage is TRBV7-3 and J usage is TRBJ2-6; 11 bases line up with TRBD2. With 0 bases clipped from V and 2 bases from J, the junction kept 0 bases outside the gene matches. The CDR3 runs to 17 residues. In germline, CDR1 is SGHTA, CDR2 FQGTGA. CDR3 in DNA: TGTGCCAGCAGCTTAACGACTAGCGGGACTGGGGCCAACGTCCTGACTTTC. It specifies CASSLTTSGTGANVLTF.

The chain recombines TRBV7-9 with TRBJ1-1, with D possibly being TRBD1 (5 bases). Trimming took 5 bases from V and 0 from J, leaving 10 bases between them. The CDR3 contains 14 residues. Germline V gene sequence: CDR1 SEHNR, CDR2 FQNEAQ (reference sequence). The CDR3: CASSRWGVNTEAFF. The CDR3 nucleotides read TGTGCCAGCAGCCGATGGGGGGTGAACACTGAAGCTTTCTTT.

This chain uses TRBV7-2 with TRBJ1-1, with unresolved D. The germline V gene encodes CDR1 SGHTA and CDR2 FQGNSA. This CDR3 is built from 11 residues. Trimming cost V 2 bases and J 7 bases, with 5 bases left between them. The CDR3 region has the DNA TGTGCCAGCAGCTTATTTCGTGAAGCTTTCTTT. This gives the protein CASSLFREAFF.

This clone occurred a few times. The genes are TRBV4-2 and TRBJ1-6; TRBD1 matches at 10 bases. This CDR3 comprises 17 residues. Germline loops: CDR1 LGHNA, CDR2 YNFKEQ. After removal of 5 bases from V and 4 bases from J, the junction contained 8 bases not matched to a gene. CDR3: CASSGRTGGWYNSPLHF. The DNA for the CDR3 is TGTGCCAGCAGCGGAAGGACAGGGGGTTGGTATAATTCACCCCTCCACTTT.

The chain employs TRBV6-1 and TRBJ2-2; no definite D call. Germline CDR1 MNHNS, CDR2 SASEGT. This CDR3 region has 15 residues. Trimming took off 1 base at V and 6 bases at J, with 12 bases between the two ends. CDR3 coding DNA: TGTGCCAGCAGTGAAGTCATTCTTGGGGCCGGGGAGCTGTTTTTT. It is translated as CASSEVILGAGELFF.

A word on this clone: Other DNA sequences in this sample translate to the same CDR3. This chain joins TRBV5-1 and TRBJ1-1; D call uncertain. The CDR3 length is 13 residues. Germline V CDR1 and CDR2: SGHRS, YFSETQ. V was trimmed by 2 bases and J by 1 base, leaving 6 bases between them. CDR3 DNA sequence: TGCGCCAGCAGCTTTAGGGAGAACACTGAAGCTTTCTTT. Its protein product is CASSFRENTEAFF. The whole variable domain, filled in from reference TRBV5-1 and TRBJ1-1, reads KAGVTQTPRYLIKTRGQQVTLSCSPISGHRSVSWYQQTPGQGLQFLFEYFSETQRNKGNFPGRFSGRQFSNSRSEMNVSTLELGDSALYLCASSFRENTEAFFGQGTRLTVV.